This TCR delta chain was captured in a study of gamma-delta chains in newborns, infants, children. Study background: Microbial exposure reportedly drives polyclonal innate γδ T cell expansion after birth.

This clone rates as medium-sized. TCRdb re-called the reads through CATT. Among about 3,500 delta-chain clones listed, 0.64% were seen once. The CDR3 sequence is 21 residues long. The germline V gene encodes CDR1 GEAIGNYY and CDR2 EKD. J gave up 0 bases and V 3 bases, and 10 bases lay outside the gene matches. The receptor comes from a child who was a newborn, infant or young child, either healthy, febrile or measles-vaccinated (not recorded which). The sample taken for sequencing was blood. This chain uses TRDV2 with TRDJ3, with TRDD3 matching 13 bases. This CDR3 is CACDDLLGDTVSSWDTRQMFF. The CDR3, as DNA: TGTGCCTGTGACGACTTACTGGGGGATACGGTAAGCTCCTGGGACACCCGACAGATGTTTTTC.